This TCR beta chain was sequenced during a study of breast tumors, draining lymph nodes, adjacent tissues. Germline values: CDR1 SGHAT, CDR2 FQNNGV. Losses at the gene ends were 3 bases for V and 8 bases for J; bases not matched to a gene: 6. This CDR3 spans 15 amino acids. Whole-study findings and limits: That most tumor T cells come from lymph nodes remained unproven. Tumor repertoires ranked between lymph nodes and nontumor tissue in diversity, with V and J gene preferences. Luminal-like breast cancer showed significantly greater tumor-nontumor repertoire similarity than basal-like breast cancer did.

From the multiplex PCR reads, TCRdb called clonotypes with MiXCR, one entry per CDR3 protein. Of about 120,000 distinct CDR3 sequences listed, less than 20% were seen once; the top ten hold roughly 4%. This clonotype was picked up many times. Its antigen is still unknown. Axillary draining lymph nodes of breast cancer patients supplied the node samples. The chain links TRBV11-2 to TRBJ2-1, with 11 bases matching TRBD2. The sequenced material came from axillary lymph node tissue. This receptor was taken from a female donor with breast cancer. Some clones in this sample may be carry-over from other donors' samples. CDR3 nucleotides: TGTGCCAGCAGCTTTAGCGGGAGGGCCGTCGATGAGCAGTTCTTC. Amino acid sequence: CASSFSGRAVDEQFF. The full variable domain, rest sourced from reference TRBV11-2 and TRBJ2-1, is EAGVAQSPRYKIIEKRQSVAFWCNPISGHATLYWYQQILGQGPKLLIQFQNNGVVDDSQLPKDRFSAERLKGVDSTLKIQPAKLEDSAVYLCASSFSGRAVDEQFFGPGTRLTVL.